This entry concerns a single T cell receptor (beta chain). Its antigen is unknown. Time point of the sample: week 35, safety follow-up. Each dose of the vaccine consisted of 300 ug of mutant IDH1 20-mer peptide, with topical imiquimod. During weeks 1, 3, 5, 7, 11, 15, 19 and 23, patients received eight vaccinations. The data stem from a study of a mutant IDH1 vaccine in newly diagnosed glioma. The overall study: Investigators started vaccination 4-6 weeks after radiotherapy alone, or with temozolomide cycles. The treated population exhibited a male proportion of about 60%, a female proportion of around 38%, and a mean age of about 40 years.

Clones were sequenced by immunoSEQ multiplex PCR, and TCRdb holds only the in-frame ones, with some missing. Here the sample spans around 57,000 clones, around 80% being singletons. The length of the CDR3 is 13 residues. Per the germline V gene, CDR1 is MDHEN and CDR2 is SYDVKM. V lost 8 bases, J lost 0 bases, and 10 bases lay in between. Regarding the study as a whole: Any relationship between pseudoprogression and changes in top peripheral T cell clonotypes seemed absent.

The chain joins TRBV28 to TRBJ1-1, with D possibly TRBD1 on 6 matching bases. The source of this sequence is a man aged 30 to 39 with glioma. This specimen consisted of PBMCs, obtained from a glioma patient whose treatment included an IDH1 peptide vaccine. Here the CDR3 DNA reads TGTGCCAGCGGAAGGGGGGTGAACACTGAAGCTTTCTTT. Protein: CASGRGVNTEAFF.